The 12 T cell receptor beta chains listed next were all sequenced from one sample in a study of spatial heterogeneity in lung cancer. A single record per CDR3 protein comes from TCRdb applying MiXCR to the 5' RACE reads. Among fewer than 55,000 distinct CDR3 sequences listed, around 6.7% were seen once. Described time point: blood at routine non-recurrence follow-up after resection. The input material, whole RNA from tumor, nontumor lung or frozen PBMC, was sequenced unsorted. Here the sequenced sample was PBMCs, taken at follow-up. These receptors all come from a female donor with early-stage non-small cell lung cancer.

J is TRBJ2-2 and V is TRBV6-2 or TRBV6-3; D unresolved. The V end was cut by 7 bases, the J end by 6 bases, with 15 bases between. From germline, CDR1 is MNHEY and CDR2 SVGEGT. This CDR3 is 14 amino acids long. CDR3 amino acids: CASKDPGLSGELFF. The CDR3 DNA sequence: TGTGCCAGCAAGGACCCAGGTCTTTCCGGGGAGCTGTTTTTT.

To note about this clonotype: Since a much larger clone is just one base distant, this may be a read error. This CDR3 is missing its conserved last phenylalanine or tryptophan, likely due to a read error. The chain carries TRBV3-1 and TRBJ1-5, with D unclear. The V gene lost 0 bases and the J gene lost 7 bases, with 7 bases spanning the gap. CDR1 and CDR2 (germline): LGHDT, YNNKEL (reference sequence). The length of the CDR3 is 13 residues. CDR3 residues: CASSQDRRQPQHL. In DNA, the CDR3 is TGTGCCAGCAGCCAAGATCGGCGGCAGCCCCAGCATCTT.

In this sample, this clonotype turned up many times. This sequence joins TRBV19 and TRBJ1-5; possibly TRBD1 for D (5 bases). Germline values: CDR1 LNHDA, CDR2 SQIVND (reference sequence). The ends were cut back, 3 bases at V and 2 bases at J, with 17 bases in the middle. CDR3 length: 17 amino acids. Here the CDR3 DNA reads TGTGCCAGTAGTATGGGGACCCAGGGACGGGGCAATCAGCCCCAGCATTTT. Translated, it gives CASSMGTQGRGNQPQHF.

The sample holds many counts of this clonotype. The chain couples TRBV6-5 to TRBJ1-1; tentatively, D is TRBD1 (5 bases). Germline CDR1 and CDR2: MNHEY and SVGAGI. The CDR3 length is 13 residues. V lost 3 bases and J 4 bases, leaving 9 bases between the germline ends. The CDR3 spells CASSYSGRTEAFF. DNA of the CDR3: TGTGCCAGCAGTTATTCGGGGCGCACTGAAGCTTTCTTT.

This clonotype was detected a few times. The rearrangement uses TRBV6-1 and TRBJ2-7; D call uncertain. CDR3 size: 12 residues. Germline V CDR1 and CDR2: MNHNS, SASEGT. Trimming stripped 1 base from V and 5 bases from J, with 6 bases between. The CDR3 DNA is TGTGCCAGCAGTGAAGTAAGGGACGAGCAGTACTTC. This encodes CASSEVRDEQYF.

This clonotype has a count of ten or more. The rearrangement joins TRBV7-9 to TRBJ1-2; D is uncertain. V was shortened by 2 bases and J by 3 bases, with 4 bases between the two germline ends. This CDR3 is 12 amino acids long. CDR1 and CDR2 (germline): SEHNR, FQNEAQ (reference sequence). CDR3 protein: CASSLWDYGYTF. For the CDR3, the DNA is TGTGCCAGCAGCTTATGGGACTATGGCTACACCTTC.

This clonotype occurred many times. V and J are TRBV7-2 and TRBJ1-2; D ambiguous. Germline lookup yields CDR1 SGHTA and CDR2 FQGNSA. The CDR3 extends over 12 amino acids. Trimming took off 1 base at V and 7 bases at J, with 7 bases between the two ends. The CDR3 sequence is CASSLGRSGYTF. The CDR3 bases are TGTGCCAGCAGCTTAGGACGGAGTGGCTACACCTTC.

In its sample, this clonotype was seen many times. CDR3 bases: TGTGCCAGCAGTTTGGCCACAGATACGCAGTATTTT. The encoded protein is CASSLATDTQYF. The chain is built from TRBV12-3 or TRBV12-4 and TRBJ2-3; D unresolved. V lost 3 bases, J lost 2 bases, and 3 bases lay in between. The CDR3 has 12 residues.

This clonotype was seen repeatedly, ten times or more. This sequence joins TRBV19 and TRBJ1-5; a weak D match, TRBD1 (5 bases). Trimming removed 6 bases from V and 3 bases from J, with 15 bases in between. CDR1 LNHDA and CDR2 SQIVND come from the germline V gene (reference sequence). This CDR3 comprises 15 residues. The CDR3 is CASRSRGANNQPQHF. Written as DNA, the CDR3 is TGTGCCAGTAGGTCACGGGGCGCGAACAATCAGCCCCAGCATTTT.

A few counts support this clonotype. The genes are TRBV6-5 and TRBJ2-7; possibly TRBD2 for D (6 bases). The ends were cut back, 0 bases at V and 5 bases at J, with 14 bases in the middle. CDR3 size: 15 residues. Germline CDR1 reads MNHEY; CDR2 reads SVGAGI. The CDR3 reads CASSYSLGREHEQYF. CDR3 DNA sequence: TGTGCCAGCAGTTACTCGTTAGGTCGGGAGCACGAGCAGTACTTC.

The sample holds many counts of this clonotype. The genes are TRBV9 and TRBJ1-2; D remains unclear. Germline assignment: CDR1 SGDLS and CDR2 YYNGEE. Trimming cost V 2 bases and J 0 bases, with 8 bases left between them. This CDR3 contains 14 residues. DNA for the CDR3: TGTGCCAGCAGCGTTGGAGAGGCTAACTATGGCTACACCTTC. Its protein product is CASSVGEANYGYTF.

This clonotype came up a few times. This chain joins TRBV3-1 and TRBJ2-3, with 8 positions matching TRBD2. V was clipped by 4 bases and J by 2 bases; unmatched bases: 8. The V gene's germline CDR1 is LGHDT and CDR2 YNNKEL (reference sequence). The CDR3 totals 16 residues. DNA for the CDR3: TGTGCCAGCAGCCCGGTGAGGCGGGGGGCCACAGATACGCAGTATTTT. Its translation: CASSPVRRGATDTQYF.